Below, one T cell receptor (beta chain) is given with its context. Sequencing was performed with immunoSEQ multiplex PCR; in TCRdb, only in-frame clones are kept and a portion is missing. The repertoire consists of around 200,000 clones, with approximately 92% occurring once and the leading ten covering approximately 1.5%. The CDR3 contains 15 residues. V was pared by 8 bases and J by 9 bases, with 14 bases of the junction left unmatched. The germline gives CDR1 LGHDT, CDR2 YNNKEL (reference sequence). The sample comes from a study of control samples from healthy donors and cancer patients. Source material: blood. This chain connects TRBV3-1 (or the pseudogene TRBV3-2) to TRBJ2-1; TRBD1 agrees at 9 bases. This sequence originates from a man between 18 and 35 years old in good health. This chain's CDR3 is CASAGTGQGRTEQFF. DNA for the CDR3: TGTGCCAGCGCGGGCACGGGACAGGGACGCACTGAGCAGTTCTTC.